The clone carrying this TCR beta chain was seen ten or more times. Its antigen is currently unknown. The sample is drawn from a study of T cells in Graves' hyperthyroidism and ophthalmopathy. Study conclusions and caveats: Before onset, by a median of approximately 5.9 months, the model predicted ophthalmopathy.

This CDR3 region has 15 residues. CDR1 is LGHDT and CDR2 is YNNKEL in the germline V gene (reference sequence). Trimming pared 0 bases from V and 8 bases from J, leaving 16 bases between. RNA transcripts served as the template for amplifying TCR beta CDR3 regions. RT-PCR in the first round (using the HTBI primer set) targeted the TCR CDR3. In TCRdb, the multiplex PCR reads were re-called with MiXCR into one record per CDR3 protein. The sample has approximately 400,000 distinct CDR3 sequences, about 14% seen once. The chain is built from TRBV3-1 and TRBJ2-5; tentative D call: TRBD2 (6 bases). The sequenced sample was blood. This sequence was found in a young woman with Graves' ophthalmopathy. The CDR3 spells CASSQELAHFRTQYF. CDR3 DNA: TGTGCCAGCAGCCAAGAACTAGCCCACTTTCGAACCCAGTACTTC.